The next 27 T cell receptor beta chains were all read from a single sample in a study of T-cell reconstitution after alpha-beta-depleted transplantation in children. Unique molecular identifiers were used to barcode this TCRbeta library. TCRdb reanalysed the PCR reads using MiXCR and keeps one entry per CDR3 protein. Of hundreds of thousands of distinct CDR3 sequences listed, about 14% are singletons. The sample consisted of PBMCs, taken from the stem cell graft. The receptors were sampled from a human donor who donated a stem cell graft to a child with Fanconi anemia.

The V gene is TRBV3-1, the J gene TRBJ2-7; 8 bases align to TRBD2. V shed 4 bases, J shed 3 bases, and the junction held 5 bases outside the gene matches. In germline, CDR1 is LGHDT, CDR2 YNNKEL (reference sequence). This CDR3 spans 14 amino acids. CDR3 region: CASSPPGTSYEQYF. For the CDR3, the DNA is TGTGCCAGCAGCCCCCCCGGGACTAGCTACGAGCAGTACTTC.

The V and J genes are TRBV5-1 and TRBJ1-2; D possibly corresponds to TRBD1 (6 bases). Deletions cut 5 bases from V and 5 bases from J, with 16 bases between. This CDR3 has 14 residues. In germline, CDR1 is SGHRS, CDR2 YFSETQ. The CDR3, as DNA: TGCGCCAGCAGACCTACAGGGTCTGGTTATGGCTACACCTTC. Translation: CASRPTGSGYGYTF.

This clonotype showed up many times. The chain has TRBV12-3 or TRBV12-4 and TRBJ2-2; D is uncertain. V was trimmed by 5 bases and J by 3 bases, leaving 10 bases between them. The length of the CDR3 is 14 residues. The CDR3 DNA reads TGTGCCAGCAGTCCTCTACTTGACACCGGGGAGCTGTTTTTT. Its translation is CASSPLLDTGELFF.

This clonotype has a count of ten or more. The genes are TRBV4-3 and TRBJ2-7; 9 bases are a match to TRBD2. With V trimmed by 6 bases and J by 5 bases, 11 bases remained unmatched. The CDR3 has 15 amino acids. The V gene's germline CDR1 is LGHNA and CDR2 YSLEER. The CDR3 sequence is CASSPSAGGINEQYF. For the CDR3, the DNA is TGCGCCAGCAGTCCCAGTGCGGGGGGGATCAACGAGCAGTACTTC.

This clonotype has just a few counts. The CDR3 DNA sequence: TGTGCCAGCAGCAATGCGACGACAGGAGCTTTCTTT. Amino acids: CASSNATTGAFF. The rearrangement links TRBV11-2 to TRBJ1-1; possibly TRBD1 for D (6 bases). Trimming pared 5 bases from V and 10 bases from J, leaving 14 bases between. This CDR3 comprises 12 residues. Germline CDR1 is SGHAT and CDR2 is FQNNGV. The whole variable domain, remainder taken from reference TRBV11-2 and TRBJ1-1, is EAGVAQSPRYKIIEKRQSVAFWCNPISGHATLYWYQQILGQGPKLLIQFQNNGVVDDSQLPKDRFSAERLKGVDSTLKIQPAKLEDSAVYLCASSNATTGAFFGQGTRLTVV.

In this sample, this clonotype turned up many times. J is TRBJ2-7 and V is TRBV7-8; D gene uncertain. Trimming left V 0 bases short and J 3 bases short, with 6 bases between. Germline V lookup: CDR1 SGHVS, CDR2 FQNEAQ. The CDR3 has 13 amino acids. CDR3 region: CASSLANNYEQYV. The CDR3, as DNA: TGTGCCAGCAGCTTAGCGAATAACTACGAGCAGTACGTC.

This sequence joins TRBV12-3 or TRBV12-4 and TRBJ1-3; D may be TRBD1 (6 bases). Deletions cut 5 bases from V and 4 bases from J, with 18 bases between. This CDR3 has 16 residues. CDR3 nucleotide sequence: TGTGCCAGCAGTGGCGCCCCAGGGACAATCGGAAACACCATATATTTT. This sequence encodes CASSGAPGTIGNTIYF.

This clonotype was seen a few times. The chain is built from TRBV5-6 and TRBJ2-2; D unclear. CDR1 and CDR2 from the germline V gene are SGHDT and YYEEEE. The CDR3 has 14 residues. Trimming left V 2 bases short and J 3 bases short, with 8 bases between. The CDR3 bases are TGTGCCAGCAGCTTCGGAGTTCACACCGGGGAGCTGTTTTTT. Its translation: CASSFGVHTGELFF.

This chain joins TRBV28 and TRBJ1-2, with unresolved D. The germline V gene has CDR1 MDHEN and CDR2 SYDVKM. The CDR3 length is 13 residues. Trimming left V 1 base short and J 6 bases short, with 9 bases between. CDR3 sequence (DNA): TGTGCCAGCAGTTTATCCTATACCCATGGCTACACCTTC. Encoded protein: CASSLSYTHGYTF.

This chain uses TRBV6-1 with TRBJ2-2, with D possibly being TRBD1 (5 bases). The CDR3 loop spans 19 amino acids. The germline V gene encodes CDR1 MNHNS and CDR2 SASEGT. Trimming left V 5 bases short and J 5 bases short, with 27 bases between. DNA of the CDR3: TGTGCCAGCAGTAGCCCGATTGACCCCCTGGGGCGGAAAACCGGGGAGCTGTTTTTT. Protein product: CASSSPIDPLGRKTGELFF.

This clonotype appeared many times. The V and J genes are TRBV5-4 and TRBJ2-3; possibly TRBD2 for D (5 bases). Trimming stripped 3 bases from V and 0 bases from J, with 14 bases between. Looked up from germline, CDR1 is SGHNT and CDR2 is YYREEE (reference sequence). This CDR3 has 16 amino acids. The CDR3 nucleotides read TGTGCCAGCAGCTACCGGACTGCCGCTAGCACAGATACGCAGTATTTT. It specifies CASSYRTAASTDTQYF.

This clonotype has just a few counts. Because it lacks the conserved phenylalanine or tryptophan at the end, this CDR3 is likely a read error. The DNA is left out, because the CDR3 cannot be placed on it with certainty; the CDR3 is given as TCRdb lists it. V and J are TRBV27 and TRBJ1-2. CDR1 is MNHEY and CDR2 is SMNVEV in the germline V gene (reference sequence). The CDR3 spans 10 amino acids, including both terminal residues. CDR3 protein: CASSLLGPQI.

This clonotype was detected ten times or more. V is TRBV11-2 and J is TRBJ2-7; D remains ambiguous. There are 13 residues in the CDR3. V lost 5 bases and J 6 bases, leaving 14 bases between the germline ends. Germline CDR1 and CDR2: SGHAT and FQNNGV. In DNA form, the CDR3 reads TGTGCCAGCAGCCCCAATGTTGGTTCCGAGCAGTACTTC. Translating gives CASSPNVGSEQYF.

V usage is TRBV15 and J usage is TRBJ2-3; unclear D gene. The CDR3 covers 15 residues. Per germline, CDR1 LNHNV and CDR2 YYDKDF (reference sequence). The germline V and J ends were trimmed by 0 bases and 0 bases, with 7 bases remaining between them. DNA for the CDR3: TGTGCCACCAGCAGAGAATCCTGGAGCACAGATACGCAGTATTTT. It yields the protein CATSRESWSTDTQYF.

The chain combines TRBV7-9 with TRBJ1-6, with D tentatively TRBD1 (6 bases). Germline V gives CDR1 SEHNR, CDR2 FQNEAQ (reference sequence). Trimming took 3 bases from V and 10 from J, leaving 13 bases between them. The CDR3 is 14 residues long. CDR3 DNA: TGTGCCAGCAGCTTGGAGGGTGGGGGCTCACCCCTCCACTTT. Residues: CASSLEGGGSPLHF.

The chain links TRBV20-1 to TRBJ1-2; D possibly corresponds to TRBD1 (5 bases). Trimming took 1 base from V and 7 from J, leaving 16 bases between them. CDR1 is DFQATT and CDR2 is SNEGSKA in the germline V gene (reference sequence). The CDR3 is made up of 14 amino acids. CDR3 nucleotides: TGCAGTGCTAGAGGCGTGGGACCCGGAGGTGGCTACACCTTC. This codes for CSARGVGPGGGYTF.

The chain uses TRBV7-9 and TRBJ2-3, with D perhaps assigned TRBD1 or TRBD2 (5 bases each). This CDR3 comprises 17 residues. Germline assignment: CDR1 SEHNR and CDR2 FQNEAQ (reference sequence). The V and J ends lost 2 bases and 5 bases respectively, with 20 bases between them. CDR3 DNA: TGTGCCAGCAGCTTACCTTCGGGGCGCTCTGGAGGAGATACGCAGTATTTT. Amino acids: CASSLPSGRSGGDTQYF.

This clonotype showed up many times. The rearrangement uses TRBV5-1 and TRBJ2-7; D not resolved. Between the trimmed V and J ends, which lost 0 bases and 3 bases, there was a span of 10 bases. This CDR3 contains 14 residues. Germline CDR1 is SGHRS and CDR2 is YFSETQ. CDR3 DNA: TGCGCCAGCAGCTTGGATCCAGGAAACTACGAGCAGTACTTC. This codes for CASSLDPGNYEQYF.

This clonotype has just a few counts. The rearrangement uses TRBV7-2 and TRBJ1-1; 9 bases are shared with TRBD1. CDR1 is SGHTA, CDR2 FQGNSA, per germline. Unmatched junction bases numbered 7, after V lost 1 base and J lost 4 bases. This CDR3 is built from 16 residues. This CDR3 reads CASSLVGTGSATEAFF. The CDR3 DNA follows: TGTGCCAGCAGCTTAGTGGGGACAGGGTCGGCCACTGAAGCTTTCTTT.

The chain carries TRBV5-1 and TRBJ2-5; the match to TRBD2 covers 7 bases. The germline V gene encodes CDR1 SGHRS and CDR2 YFSETQ. The CDR3 contains 13 residues. V dropped 1 base and J dropped 9; count of bases not matched to a gene: 6. DNA for the CDR3: TGCGCCAGCAGCTTGACGGACCGGGAGGCCCAGTACTTC. Translated: CASSLTDREAQYF.

This clonotype has only a few counts. This chain links TRBV11-3 with TRBJ1-2, with 9 bases fitting TRBD1. V lost 5 bases and J lost 8; bases outside the gene matches: 12. From germline, CDR1 is SGHNT and CDR2 YENEEA. The CDR3 covers 15 residues. The CDR3 reads CASSRTGGGTAGYTF. Written as DNA, the CDR3 is TGTGCCAGCAGCAGAACAGGGGGCGGTACGGCCGGCTACACCTTC.

This clonotype was counted at least ten times. The V gene is TRBV6-2 or TRBV6-3, the J gene TRBJ2-2, with unresolved D. The germline V gene encodes CDR1 MNHEY and CDR2 SVGEGT. V was clipped by 5 bases and J by 7 bases, with 17 bases between them. CDR3 length equals 15 residues. The CDR3 reads CASSPPGFNLGELFF. The DNA of the CDR3 is TGTGCCAGCAGTCCCCCGGGCTTCAACCTCGGGGAGCTGTTTTTT.

The gene calls are TRBV7-2 and TRBJ1-3; the D gene is possibly TRBD1 (5 bases). V was trimmed by 2 bases and J by 8 bases, leaving 16 bases between them. The CDR3 runs 15 residues. Per germline, CDR1 SGHTA and CDR2 FQGNSA. CDR3 residues: CASSLFTGSWDTIYF. The CDR3 DNA reads as TGTGCCAGCAGCTTATTCACAGGATCATGGGACACCATATATTTT. Complete variable domain (other parts from reference TRBV7-2 and TRBJ1-3): GAGVSQSPSNKVTEKGKDVELRCDPISGHTALYWYRQSLGQGLEFLIYFQGNSAPDKSGLPSDRFSAERTGGSVSTLTIQRTQQEDSAVYLCASSLFTGSWDTIYFGEGSWLTVV.

V usage is TRBV7-9 and J usage is TRBJ2-1; D gene uncertain. CDR1 SEHNR and CDR2 FQNEAQ come from the germline V gene (reference sequence). Trimming took off 3 bases at V and 0 bases at J, with 9 bases between the two ends. There are 15 residues in the CDR3. CDR3: CASSFPYDSYNEQFF. CDR3 DNA: TGTGCCAGCAGCTTCCCCTACGACTCCTACAATGAGCAGTTCTTC.

This chain uses TRBV5-1 with TRBJ2-5; D may match TRBD1 or TRBD2 (6 bases each). V lost 6 bases to trimming and J lost 4 bases, with 16 bases between them. Germline V gene lookup returns CDR1 SGHRS and CDR2 YFSETQ. The CDR3 loop spans 14 amino acids. CDR3 coding DNA: TGCGCCAGCATGGGCAGGGGAGGAGGAGAGACCCAGTACTTC. Translating gives CASMGRGGGETQYF.

The CDR3: CASSFSKETQYF. The CDR3 nucleotides read TGTGCCAGCAGTTTTTCCAAAGAGACCCAGTACTTC. The gene calls are TRBV12-3 or TRBV12-4 and TRBJ2-5; D is unclear. The CDR3 is made up of 12 amino acids. The V end lost 3 bases, the J end lost 3 bases, and 5 bases lay between the germline ends.

This clonotype was seen repeatedly, ten times or more. The chain links TRBV25-1 to TRBJ2-2, with D perhaps matching TRBD1 (6 bases). Germline CDR1 reads MGHDK; CDR2 reads SYGVNS. The CDR3 is 15 residues long. V lost 4 bases to trimming and J lost 2 bases, with 11 bases between them. The chain's CDR3 is CASSGGLPNTGELFF. The CDR3 DNA reads TGTGCCAGCAGTGGGGGGCTACCTAACACCGGGGAGCTGTTTTTT.